These 20 T cell receptor beta chains came from one sample sequenced in a study of Graves' ophthalmopathy and Graves' hyperthyroidism. From RNA, the CDR3 regions of TCR beta chains were amplified and sequenced. Second-round multiplex PCR came after a first-round RT-PCR that employed HTBI primers. TCRdb independently ran MiXCR on the multiplex PCR reads; one entry per CDR3 protein. The data contain roughly 480,000 distinct CDR3 sequences, approximately 15% of them singletons. Sequenced input: blood. Source of these receptors: a woman aged 30 to 39 with Graves' ophthalmopathy.

There are many counts of this clonotype. CDR3 nucleotide sequence: TGTGCCAGCAGTTCTCCCGGGACTAGCACCGCCGGGGAGCTGTTTTTT. It codes for CASSSPGTSTAGELFF. The chain links TRBV12-3 or TRBV12-4 to TRBJ2-2; TRBD2 matches 9 bases. The CDR3 length is 16 residues. Losses at the gene ends were 4 bases for V and 6 bases for J; bases not matched to a gene: 9.

The chain has TRBV20-1 and TRBJ2-5; 7 bases align to TRBD2. After removal of 1 base from V and 6 bases from J, the junction contained 11 bases not matched to a gene. Germline assignment: CDR1 DFQATT and CDR2 SNEGSKA (reference sequence). This CDR3 comprises 15 residues. The CDR3 bases are TGCAGTGCTAGAGCGGGGGGACTATCAAAGAAGACCCAGTACTTC. Amino acid sequence: CSARAGGLSKKTQYF.

This clonotype was seen repeatedly, ten times or more. The gene calls are TRBV28 and TRBJ1-5; no reliable D call. The V gene's germline CDR1 is MDHEN and CDR2 SYDVKM. Trimming pared 7 bases from V and 9 bases from J, leaving 13 bases between. The CDR3 runs to 12 residues. The CDR3 DNA follows: TGTGCCAGCAAACAGCTGGGATGGCCCCAGCATTTT. Translated: CASKQLGWPQHF.

The CDR3 reads CSAGVLAKNIQYF. CDR3 in DNA: TGCAGTGCGGGGGTGCTGGCCAAAAACATTCAGTACTTC. The chain uses TRBV20-1 and TRBJ2-4, with D possibly called TRBD1 or TRBD2 (5 bases each). Per the germline V gene, CDR1 is DFQATT and CDR2 is SNEGSKA (reference sequence). The V gene lost 6 bases and the J gene lost 1 base, with 10 bases spanning the gap. The CDR3 spans 13 residues.

This clonotype was counted at least ten times. J is TRBJ1-1 and V is TRBV20-1, with 7 bases identical to TRBD1. CDR1 is DFQATT, CDR2 SNEGSKA, per germline (reference sequence). The V gene end was trimmed by 0 bases and the J gene end by 1 base; junction bases not matched to a gene: 5. The CDR3 covers 15 residues. The CDR3 here is CSARDSRQGNTEAFF. The CDR3 nucleotides are TGCAGTGCTAGAGATTCCCGACAGGGGAACACTGAAGCTTTCTTT.

Many counts were recorded for this clonotype. The chain recombines TRBV27 with TRBJ1-2; weak D call: TRBD1 (5 bases). V lost 6 bases to trimming and J lost 5 bases, with 13 bases between them. CDR1 MNHEY and CDR2 SMNVEV come from the germline V gene (reference sequence). This CDR3 is 13 amino acids long. CDR3 protein: CASSPVAGYGYTF. CDR3 in DNA: TGTGCCAGCAGCCCGGTGGCAGGGTATGGCTACACCTTC.

CDR3 sequence reads: CASTAGYQETQYF. DNA for the CDR3: TGTGCCAGCACAGCCGGTTATCAAGAGACCCAGTACTTC. V and J are TRBV7-8 and TRBJ2-5; D gene unclear. Germline CDR1 SGHVS, CDR2 FQNEAQ. V was pared by 7 bases and J by 2 bases, with 11 bases between. The CDR3 runs 13 residues.

This clonotype has at least ten counts. The chain has TRBV6-5 and TRBJ2-7; 8 bases map to TRBD1. Germline trimming cut 0 bases from V and 3 bases from J; bases unmatched to any gene: 1. The CDR3 is 14 amino acids. Germline values: CDR1 MNHEY, CDR2 SVGAGI. The CDR3 protein is CASSYSGQVYEQYF. The DNA for the CDR3 is TGTGCCAGCAGTTACTCGGGACAGGTCTACGAGCAGTACTTC.

The chain joins TRBV18 to TRBJ2-7; D is possibly TRBD2 (7 bases). CDR3 length: 14 amino acids. The germline gives CDR1 KGHSH, CDR2 LQKENI. V was pared by 6 bases and J by 2 bases, with 14 bases between. For the CDR3, the DNA is TGTGCCAGCTCTGTTCGGGGGGCCCCCTACGAGCAGTACTTC. Translating gives CASSVRGAPYEQYF.

Many counts were recorded for this clonotype. The chain combines TRBV7-9 with TRBJ2-7, with D perhaps matching TRBD1 (5 bases). The CDR3 spans 12 residues. With 5 bases removed from V and 6 bases from J, the gap between germline ends came to 11 bases. Germline V CDR1 and CDR2: SEHNR, FQNEAQ (reference sequence). The CDR3 DNA follows: TGTGCCAGCAGCATGACAGAGCGCGAGCAGTACTTC. Its translation: CASSMTEREQYF.

This clonotype was picked up many times. The genes are TRBV11-2 and TRBJ2-5, with TRBD1 matching over 9 bases. CDR1 is SGHAT and CDR2 is FQNNGV in the germline V gene. The CDR3 has 15 residues. Losses at the gene ends were 2 bases for V and 5 bases for J; bases not matched to a gene: 6. Here the CDR3 DNA reads TGTGCCAGCAGCTTATCCACAGGGGGCGGGGAGACCCAGTACTTC. Amino acids: CASSLSTGGGETQYF.

This clonotype showed up many times. The chain uses TRBV7-9 and TRBJ1-1; D gene uncertain. CDR3 length: 12 amino acids. Trimming pared 8 bases from V and 6 bases from J, leaving 13 bases between. CDR1 SEHNR and CDR2 FQNEAQ come from the germline V gene (reference sequence). In nucleotides, the CDR3 is TGTGCCAGCGGCGACACTTACTCTGAAGCTTTCTTT. Its protein is CASGDTYSEAFF.

Ten or more counts support this clonotype. The chain couples TRBV12-3 or TRBV12-4 to TRBJ1-1; D remains unclear. The CDR3 extends over 13 amino acids. Trimming took 8 bases from V and 0 from J, leaving 10 bases between them. The CDR3 DNA reads as TGTGCCAGCCTACAGTCCATGAACACTGAAGCTTTCTTT. Translated, it gives CASLQSMNTEAFF.

This clonotype was recorded at least ten times. This chain connects TRBV29-1 to TRBJ1-1; D is ambiguous. The V and J ends lost 4 bases and 1 base respectively, with 4 bases between them. The CDR3 has 11 residues. The germline V gene encodes CDR1 SQVTM and CDR2 ANQGSEA. The CDR3: CSVVGNTEAFF. CDR3 sequence (DNA): TGCAGCGTTGTCGGGAACACTGAAGCTTTCTTT.

This clonotype came up many times. The chain is built from TRBV6-1 and TRBJ2-5; no firm D call. Germline CDR1 and CDR2: MNHNS and SASEGT. CDR3 size: 14 residues. The V gene lost 6 bases and the J gene lost 1 base, with 12 bases spanning the gap. The CDR3 reads CASRRPGRQETQYF. The CDR3 region has the DNA TGTGCCAGCAGGCGCCCGGGCCGCCAAGAGACCCAGTACTTC.

By share of the sample, this clonotype is medium-sized. The J gene is TRBJ1-1, the V gene TRBV29-1; D ambiguous. Per germline, CDR1 SQVTM and CDR2 ANQGSEA. The CDR3 runs 11 residues. The V end lost 0 bases, the J end lost 3 bases, and 2 bases lay between the germline ends. The CDR3 here is CSVEDHTEAFF. In DNA, the CDR3 is TGCAGCGTTGAAGACCACACTGAAGCTTTCTTT.

V is TRBV12-3 or TRBV12-4 and J is TRBJ2-5, with D possibly being TRBD2 (5 bases). The ends were cut back, 2 bases at V and 0 bases at J, with 13 bases in the middle. This CDR3 comprises 16 residues. CDR3: CASSLMGVMYQETQYF. CDR3 DNA: TGTGCCAGCAGTTTAATGGGAGTAATGTACCAAGAGACCCAGTACTTC.

This clonotype was recorded many times. The rearrangement links TRBV7-2 to TRBJ1-6; possibly TRBD1 for D (5 bases). The germline V gene has CDR1 SGHTA and CDR2 FQGNSA. The CDR3 runs 15 residues. Trimming took off 1 base at V and 4 bases at J, with 8 bases between the two ends. The CDR3 loop reads CASSLDQGYNSPLHF. The CDR3 coding sequence is TGTGCCAGCAGCTTAGATCAGGGATATAATTCACCCCTCCACTTT.

This clonotype has at least ten counts. The chain is built from TRBV11-2 and TRBJ1-5, with 9 positions matching TRBD1. The CDR3 totals 16 residues. In germline, CDR1 is SGHAT, CDR2 FQNNGV. With 5 bases clipped from V and 3 bases from J, the junction kept 8 bases outside the gene matches. In nucleotides, the CDR3 is TGTGCCAGCAGCCCGTCCGGGACAGGGAACAATCAGCCCCAGCATTTT. Its translation is CASSPSGTGNNQPQHF.

Only a few counts were recorded for this clonotype. An end of the junction does not agree with germline; a read error may underlie this. This chain links TRBV6-2 or TRBV6-3 with TRBJ2-6, with TRBD2 identical over 7 bases. Germline V gene sequence: CDR1 MNHEY, CDR2 SVGEGT. CDR3 size: 18 residues. In DNA form, the CDR3 reads TGTGCCACCCCGGCGGGAGTGCAGGGTCCGGTTGGGACCAACGTCCTGACTTTC. As protein: CATPAGVQGPVGTNVLTF.